The clone carrying this TCR beta chain has at least ten counts. CDR3 size: 14 residues. Germline CDR1 ENHRY, CDR2 SYGVKD. V was shortened by 4 bases and J by 1 base, with 10 bases between the two germline ends. This sample was taken from a study of cytomegalovirus exposure and HLA in healthy donors. Primers included in the PCR were 60 Vbeta and 13 Jbeta primers. Methods used by the authors: Per a later analysis, the number of unique TCR beta chains was some 82 million, of which roughly 9.9 million were shared. Sequencing used immunoSEQ multiplex PCR; TCRdb keeps in-frame clones, though not all of them. D and trimming were read from the DNA, whereas the V and J calls and clone size are those reported in that table. This table has about 160,000 clones, over 70% appearing once.

This TCR was sampled from a woman between 45 and 60 years old in good health and CMV-seropositive. The chain combines TRBV10-3 with TRBJ1-1; D is possibly TRBD1 (5 bases). Sequences were obtained from PBMCs. CDR3 residues: CAISGGRGNTEAFF. DNA of the CDR3: TGTGCCATCAGTGGGGGTAGGGGGAACACTGAAGCTTTCTTT.